The present T cell receptor (beta chain) was sequenced within a study of prognosis after radiotherapy for stage I lung cancer. Study observations and caveats: It was in patients who developed distant metastases that Shannon entropy after stereotactic body radiation therapy was lower. Stereotactic body radiation therapy was followed by a fall in unique TCR clone counts, with a median of roughly 9,900 versus 7,200.

In this sample, this clonotype turned up many times. No antigen is known for it. The study amplified the TCR beta CDR3 region from genomic DNA. This amplification was carried out by two rounds of multiplex PCR. Every TRBV and TRBJ gene had its own specific primer in first-round PCR. Universal primers featured in the second PCR round. TCRdb fed the multiplex PCR reads into MiXCR, producing one record per CDR3 protein. Here the sample spans about 31,000 distinct CDR3 sequences, roughly two fifths being singletons. Trimming stripped 6 bases from V and 4 bases from J, with 19 bases between. The germline V gene has CDR1 MNHEY and CDR2 SMNVEV (reference sequence). This CDR3 contains 16 residues.

The receptor was isolated from a donor aged 50 or older with non-small cell lung cancer. The sample in question was PBMCs, obtained before or after stereotactic body radiation therapy (not recorded which). The chain links TRBV27 to TRBJ1-5; D is uncertain. CDR3 DNA: TGTGCCAGCAGGCTCCAGAAAAAGGAAGGTAATCAGCCCCAGCATTTT. Translation: CASRLQKKEGNQPQHF.